Below, 15 T cell receptor beta chains from the same sample are listed, as sequenced in a study of blood T cell repertoires in COVID-19. The data were produced by immunoSEQ multiplex PCR, yet TCRdb's version contains in-frame clones alone and is incomplete. The table has around 300,000 clones, approximately 83% seen once. Sequences were obtained from peripheral blood. The receptor set was obtained from a woman in her 70s with acute or convalescent COVID-19.

The chain uses TRBV6-6 and TRBJ1-3; D unclear. Germline CDR1 reads MNHNY; CDR2 reads SVGAGI (reference sequence). V was shortened by 6 bases and J by 5 bases, with 17 bases between the two germline ends. The CDR3 length is 15 residues. CDR3 coding DNA: TGTGCCAGCAGCCAAACCCCCCGGGATAGAAACACCATATATTTT. Amino acids: CASSQTPRDRNTIYF.

This sequence joins TRBV5-1 and TRBJ2-7; D gene unclear. The V gene lost 0 bases and the J gene lost 0 bases, with 13 bases spanning the gap. The CDR3 sequence is 16 residues long. CDR1 is SGHRS, CDR2 YFSETQ, per germline. In DNA form, the CDR3 reads TGCGCCAGCAGCTTGGGGGCCCCAGGTAGCTCCTACGAGCAGTACTTC. Amino acids: CASSLGAPGSSYEQYF.

There are a few counts of this clone. The chain couples TRBV4-2 to TRBJ2-7, with 8 bases fitting TRBD2. Germline V CDR1 and CDR2: LGHNA, YNFKEQ. The CDR3 runs 13 residues. J was trimmed by 2 bases and V by 6 bases; bases with no gene match: 3. The chain's CDR3 is CASSLAGPYEQYF. In DNA, the CDR3 is TGTGCCAGCAGTTTAGCGGGACCCTACGAGCAGTACTTC.

A single count supports this clone. The J gene is TRBJ2-7, the V gene TRBV7-9; 7 nucleotides agree with TRBD1. The CDR3 consists of 15 residues. J lost 2 bases, V lost 4 bases, and 8 bases had no gene match. The germline gives CDR1 SEHNR, CDR2 FQNEAQ (reference sequence). The CDR3 sequence: CASSSPWTGPYEQYF. Written as DNA, the CDR3 is TGTGCCAGCAGCTCCCCCTGGACAGGCCCCTACGAGCAGTACTTC.

As regards this clone: Relative to the germline gene, one junction end is altered; a read error may explain this. V is TRBV14 and J is TRBJ1-1; D call uncertain. Germline CDR1 and CDR2: SGHDN and FVKESK. This CDR3 region has 15 residues. As DNA, the CDR3 is TGTGCCAGCAGCCAACAGGTCGGCCGGAACAGTGAAGCTTTCTTT. Amino acids: CASSQQVGRNSEAFF. Combining the CDR3 with reference TRBV14 and TRBJ1-1 gives the whole variable domain EAGVTQFPSHSVIEKGQTVTLRCDPISGHDNLYWYRRVMGKEIKFLLHFVKESKQDESGMPNNRFLAERTGGTYSTLKVQPAELEDSGVYFCASSQQVGRNSEAFFGQGTRLTVV.

This chain uses TRBV7-2 with TRBJ1-5; D is ambiguous. Germline V gene sequence: CDR1 SGHTA, CDR2 FQGNSA. This CDR3 is 12 amino acids long. Between the trimmed V and J ends, which lost 3 bases and 4 bases, there was a span of 4 bases. CDR3 in amino acids: CASSFLNQPQHF. DNA of the CDR3: TGTGCCAGCAGCTTCCTGAATCAGCCCCAGCATTTT.

The CDR3 spells CASSMVESHQPQHF. Written as DNA, the CDR3 is TGTGCCAGTAGTATGGTAGAAAGCCATCAGCCCCAGCATTTT. V gene TRBV19 combines with J gene TRBJ1-5; D ambiguous. Germline CDR1 reads LNHDA; CDR2 reads SQIVND (reference sequence). The CDR3 contains 14 residues. V shed 3 bases and J shed 5 bases, with 11 bases lying between them. Combining the CDR3 with reference TRBV19 and TRBJ1-5 gives the whole variable domain DGGITQSPKYLFRKEGQNVTLSCEQNLNHDAMYWYRQDPGQGLRLIYYSQIVNDFQKGDIAEGYSVSREKKESFPLTVTSAQKNPTAFYLCASSMVESHQPQHFGDGTRLSIL.

This chain uses TRBV2 with TRBJ2-7, with unresolved D. The V gene lost 7 bases and the J gene lost 7 bases, with 11 bases spanning the gap. Germline V gene data show CDR1 as SNHLY and CDR2 as FYNNEI. CDR3 length: 11 residues. The CDR3 DNA sequence: TGTGCCAGCACGAGGTCTACTGAGCAGTACTTC. This codes for CASTRSTEQYF. The entire variable domain, with the rest obtained from reference TRBV2 and TRBJ2-7, is as follows: EPEVTQTPSHQVTQMGQEVILRCVPISNHLYFYWYRQILGQKVEFLVSFYNNEISEKSEIFDDQFSVERPDGSNFTLKIRSTKLEDSAMYFCASTRSTEQYFGPGTRLTVT.

The CDR3 sequence is CASSDPRGRASEAFF. DNA of the CDR3: TGTGCCAGTAGCGACCCCCGCGGGAGGGCGTCTGAAGCTTTCTTT. The chain has TRBV19 and TRBJ1-1; the D is unclear. V was clipped by 6 bases and J by 6 bases, with 20 bases between them. The length of the CDR3 is 15 residues. Per the germline V gene, CDR1 is LNHDA and CDR2 is SQIVND (reference sequence).

The V and J genes are TRBV18 and TRBJ2-2; D gene uncertain. The length of the CDR3 is 13 residues. Germline CDR1 reads KGHSH; CDR2 reads LQKENI. V dropped 4 bases and J dropped 0 bases, with 3 bases sitting between them. The CDR3 DNA is TGTGCCAGCTCACGCGCGAACACCGGGGAGCTGTTTTTT. This sequence encodes CASSRANTGELFF.

The chain couples TRBV6-5 to TRBJ1-1; D remains unclear. Germline lookup yields CDR1 MNHEY and CDR2 SVGAGI. Trimming pared 4 bases from V and 0 bases from J, leaving 6 bases between. The CDR3 is made up of 13 amino acids. The CDR3 spells CASSSIMNTEAFF. The CDR3 DNA sequence: TGTGCCAGCAGTTCCATCATGAACACTGAAGCTTTCTTT.

The rearrangement joins TRBV3-1 (or the pseudogene TRBV3-2) to TRBJ2-6, with D unresolved. Germline loops: CDR1 LGHDT, CDR2 YNNKEL (reference sequence). This CDR3 region has 15 residues. V was pared by 4 bases and J by 1 base, with 8 bases between. The DNA of the CDR3 is TGTGCCAGCAGCCCCCTGTTATCTGGGGCCAACGTCCTGACTTTC. Amino acids: CASSPLLSGANVLTF.

The genes are TRBV28 and TRBJ1-6, with D possibly TRBD1 on 5 matching bases. CDR1 and CDR2 (germline): MDHEN, SYDVKM. The CDR3 has 14 amino acids. Trimming removed 6 bases from V and 8 bases from J, with 14 bases in between. The DNA of the CDR3 is TGTGCCAGCAGAACGCCCAGGGCTGATTCACCCCTCCACTTT. This sequence encodes CASRTPRADSPLHF.

The DNA of the CDR3 is TGTGCCAGCAGCCTGGAAGGGGCACAGCCCCAGCATTTT. It encodes CASSLEGAQPQHF. The chain is built from TRBV3-1 (or the pseudogene TRBV3-2) and TRBJ1-5; D perhaps matches TRBD1 (5 bases). CDR1 LGHDT and CDR2 YNNKEL come from the germline V gene (reference sequence). Deletions cut 4 bases from V and 7 bases from J, with 11 bases between. The CDR3 sequence is 13 residues long.

This clone was picked up one time. The CDR3 region has the DNA TGTGCCAGCAGCTTAGGGGACAGGGTGGTCTATGGCTACACCTTC. This translates into CASSLGDRVVYGYTF. The chain links TRBV7-9 to TRBJ1-2; 9 positions agree with TRBD1. The CDR3 extends over 15 amino acids. CDR1 is SEHNR and CDR2 is FQNEAQ in the germline V gene (reference sequence). Trimming cost V 1 base and J 4 bases; bases outside gene matches: 4.